The next 30 T cell receptor beta chains were all read from a single sample in a study of T cells in Graves' hyperthyroidism and ophthalmopathy. Amplification targeted TCR beta CDR3 regions from RNA transcripts. RT-PCR in the first round (using the HTBI primer set) targeted the TCR CDR3. TCRdb re-analysed the multiplex PCR reads in MiXCR, keeping a single row per CDR3 protein. The table shows 500,000 to 550,000 distinct CDR3 sequences, with less than 25% occurring only once. The sequenced sample consisted of blood. These receptors were collected from a man younger than 30 with Graves' hyperthyroidism.

This clonotype was picked up many times. The V call is TRBV7-2, the J call TRBJ1-1, with D tentatively TRBD1 (6 bases). Germline V gene sequence: CDR1 SGHTA, CDR2 FQGNSA. The CDR3 has 15 residues. V was shortened by 1 base and J by 5 bases, with 14 bases between the two germline ends. The CDR3 bases are TGTGCCAGCAGCTTAGGTCCAGGGGTAGGGACTGAAGCTTTCTTT. Translation gives CASSLGPGVGTEAFF. Complete variable domain (other parts from reference TRBV7-2 and TRBJ1-1): GAGVSQSPSNKVTEKGKDVELRCDPISGHTALYWYRQSLGQGLEFLIYFQGNSAPDKSGLPSDRFSAERTGGSVSTLTIQRTQQEDSAVYLCASSLGPGVGTEAFFGQGTRLTVV.

This clonotype has ten or more counts. This chain connects TRBV6-5 to TRBJ2-5; a weak D match, TRBD1 (6 bases). This CDR3 spans 15 amino acids. Trimming stripped 2 bases from V and 4 bases from J, with 14 bases between. Germline V gene data show CDR1 as MNHEY and CDR2 as SVGAGI. The CDR3 DNA reads as TGTGCCAGCAGTTACGGGGGTAGCAGGGGAGAGACCCAGTACTTC. Translated: CASSYGGSRGETQYF.

This clonotype was picked up many times. The chain joins TRBV28 to TRBJ1-2; the D is unclear. This CDR3 region has 13 residues. Between the trimmed V and J ends, which lost 2 bases and 4 bases, there was a span of 8 bases. In germline, CDR1 is MDHEN, CDR2 SYDVKM. The CDR3 protein is CASSLVGSYGYTF. The CDR3 DNA follows: TGTGCCAGCAGTTTAGTAGGTTCCTATGGCTACACCTTC.

This clonotype was seen repeatedly, ten times or more. The gene calls are TRBV6-4 and TRBJ2-7, with no clear D. CDR1 and CDR2 from the germline V gene are MRHNA and SNTAGT. Trimming removed 5 bases from V and 8 bases from J, with 13 bases in between. This CDR3 region has 12 residues. This chain's CDR3 is CASSNHPSKQYF. In DNA form, the CDR3 reads TGTGCCAGCAGTAACCACCCCTCAAAGCAGTACTTC.

The sample holds many counts of this clonotype. The CDR3 DNA reads TGTGCCACCTCGGACCTCCGCTCTGGAAACACCATATATTTT. Residues: CATSDLRSGNTIYF. The chain has TRBV2 and TRBJ1-3; D remains ambiguous. Germline values: CDR1 SNHLY, CDR2 FYNNEI. This CDR3 contains 14 residues. Trimming removed 10 bases at V and 0 bases at J, with 13 bases between.

This clonotype was observed once. J is TRBJ1-5 and V is TRBV6-5, with D hard to call. Trimming pared 2 bases from V and 2 bases from J, leaving 13 bases between. The CDR3 length is 16 residues. Germline lookup yields CDR1 MNHEY and CDR2 SVGAGI. CDR3 coding DNA: TGTGCCAGCAGTTACCCGACCCTGGGTGGCAATCAGCCCCAGCATTTT. This translates into CASSYPTLGGNQPQHF.

This clonotype was seen ten or more times. The chain carries TRBV7-8 and TRBJ2-5, with 14 nucleotides matching TRBD2. The V segment lost 5 bases and the J segment 3 bases; nucleotides outside the gene matches: 5. The CDR3 is made up of 16 amino acids. Germline CDR1 reads SGHVS; CDR2 reads FQNEAQ. CDR3 nucleotide sequence: TGTGCCAGCAGCCCAGGGACTAGCGGGGGAGAAGAGACCCAGTACTTC. Protein: CASSPGTSGGEETQYF.

This clonotype has a count of ten or more. V usage is TRBV9 and J usage is TRBJ1-1; D might be TRBD1 (6 bases). The CDR3 has 13 amino acids. Germline-derived CDR1 and CDR2 are SGDLS and YYNGEE. Trimming left V 0 bases short and J 9 bases short, with 12 bases between. CDR3 protein: CASSVGGGQKAFF. Here the CDR3 DNA reads TGTGCCAGCAGCGTAGGCGGGGGGCAGAAAGCTTTCTTT. The variable domain in full, completed from reference TRBV9 and TRBJ1-1, reads DSGVTQTPKHLITATGQRVTLRCSPRSGDLSVYWYQQSLDQGLQFLIQYYNGEERAKGNILERFSAQQFPDLHSELNLSSLELGDSALYFCASSVGGGQKAFFGQGTRLTVV.

CDR3 region: CASSHPGQETYEQYF. In DNA, the CDR3 is TGTGCCAGCAGTCATCCGGGACAGGAGACCTACGAGCAGTACTTC. The chain uses TRBV28 and TRBJ2-7; TRBD1 matches at 8 bases. This CDR3 spans 15 amino acids. The germline CDR1 and CDR2 sequences are MDHEN and SYDVKM. With 5 bases clipped from V and 2 bases from J, the junction kept 8 bases outside the gene matches.

A few counts support this clonotype. This rearrangement joins TRBV7-9 to TRBJ2-7; 8 bases map to TRBD2. V was clipped by 5 bases and J by 3 bases; unmatched bases: 9. The CDR3 is made up of 15 amino acids. Germline V gives CDR1 SEHNR, CDR2 FQNEAQ (reference sequence). The CDR3 spells CASSVTPGGDYEQYF. The CDR3 DNA reads as TGTGCCAGCAGCGTAACCCCGGGGGGGGACTACGAGCAGTACTTC. Complete variable domain (other parts from reference TRBV7-9 and TRBJ2-7): DTGVSQNPRHKITKRGQNVTFRCDPISEHNRLYWYRQTLGQGPEFLTYFQNEAQLEKSRLLSDRFSAERPKGSFSTLEIQRTEQGDSAMYLCASSVTPGGDYEQYFGPGTRLTVT.

In the case of this clonotype: A much larger clonotype is one base distant, so this may be a read error. In DNA form, the CDR3 reads TGTGCCAGTACCGCGGGTCGGCTCACTGAAGCTTTCTTT. It codes for CASTAGRLTEAFF. The V gene is TRBV19, the J gene TRBJ1-1; D remains unclear. The germline V and J ends were trimmed by 7 bases and 4 bases, with 13 bases remaining between them. Germline V gene lookup returns CDR1 LNHDA and CDR2 SQIVND (reference sequence). The CDR3 contains 13 residues. Full variable domain (remainder filled in from reference TRBV19 and TRBJ1-1): DGGITQSPKYLFRKEGQNVTLSCEQNLNHDAMYWYRQDPGQGLRLIYYSQIVNDFQKGDIAEGYSVSREKKESFPLTVTSAQKNPTAFYLCASTAGRLTEAFFGQGTRLTVV.

This clonotype was counted a few times. The CDR3 here is CASRYAGLSDYGYTF. For the CDR3, the DNA is TGTGCCAGCCGCTATGCGGGGTTAAGTGACTATGGCTACACCTTC. J is TRBJ1-2 and V is TRBV6-1; unclear D gene. This CDR3 has 15 amino acids. V lost 8 bases and J lost 3, with 19 bases in between. Per the germline V gene, CDR1 is MNHNS and CDR2 is SASEGT.

The V gene is TRBV3-1, the J gene TRBJ1-2; the match to TRBD1 covers 9 bases. Germline-derived CDR1 and CDR2 are LGHDT and YNNKEL (reference sequence). Trimming removed 5 bases from V and 6 bases from J; junction bases left unmatched: 7. This CDR3 contains 14 residues. CDR3 nucleotides: TGTGCCAGCAGCGATTCTACAGGGGGCGATGGCTACACCTTC. It is translated as CASSDSTGGDGYTF.

This clonotype was detected only a few times. The junction and the germline gene differ at one end; a read error may be behind it. The rearrangement uses TRBV28 and TRBJ2-4; the D gene is possibly TRBD1 (6 bases). CDR3 size: 13 residues. Germline assignment: CDR1 MDHEN and CDR2 SYDVKM. The DNA for the CDR3 is TGTGCCAGCAGTTCGGGGCAGGGGAACATTAAGTACTTC. It yields the protein CASSSGQGNIKYF.

This clonotype was seen at least ten times. The chain is built from TRBV15 and TRBJ2-2; D call uncertain. CDR1 LNHNV and CDR2 YYDKDF come from the germline V gene (reference sequence). V lost 7 bases to trimming and J lost 5 bases, with 5 bases between them. The CDR3 is 11 residues long. CDR3 region: CATMGTGELFF. The CDR3 DNA reads TGTGCCACCATGGGAACCGGGGAGCTGTTTTTT. The variable domain in full, completed from reference TRBV15 and TRBJ2-2, reads DAMVIQNPRYQVTQFGKPVTLSCSQTLNHNVMYWYQQKSSQAPKLLFHYYDKDFNNEADTPDNFQSRRPNTSFCFLDIRSPGLGDTAMYLCATMGTGELFFGEGSRLTVL.

This clonotype has ten or more counts. This rearrangement joins TRBV19 to TRBJ1-1; maybe TRBD1 (5 bases). Trimming removed 5 bases from V and 1 base from J, with 11 bases in between. Germline CDR1 and CDR2: LNHDA and SQIVND (reference sequence). The CDR3 loop spans 14 amino acids. The CDR3 protein is CASSPQGSNTEAFF. CDR3 sequence (DNA): TGTGCCAGTAGTCCGCAGGGATCGAACACTGAAGCTTTCTTT.

This clonotype has at least ten counts. This chain links TRBV9 with TRBJ2-2; possible D gene TRBD2, 5 bases. Germline CDR1 SGDLS, CDR2 YYNGEE. The CDR3 contains 15 residues. The V gene lost 3 bases and the J gene lost 2 bases, with 11 bases spanning the gap. CDR3 sequence (DNA): TGTGCCAGCAGCGCTGGTAGCGAAAACACCGGGGAGCTGTTTTTT. This gives the protein CASSAGSENTGELFF.

The rearrangement joins TRBV20-1 to TRBJ2-7; the match to TRBD2 covers 11 bases. The V gene's germline CDR1 is DFQATT and CDR2 SNEGSKA (reference sequence). This CDR3 comprises 17 residues. The V gene end was trimmed by 5 bases and the J gene end by 1 base; junction bases not matched to a gene: 13. The CDR3 spells CSAEQRTSGGVSYEQYF. The CDR3 DNA is TGCAGTGCTGAGCAACGTACTAGCGGGGGCGTATCCTACGAGCAGTACTTC.

Turning to this clonotype: This may stem from a read error, because a much larger clone lies one nucleotide away. Here the CDR3 omits its conserved ending phenylalanine or tryptophan, so a read error is the likely source. J is TRBJ1-1 and V is TRBV5-1; 10 positions match TRBD1. CDR3 length equals 19 residues. Germline loops: CDR1 SGHRS, CDR2 YFSETQ. After removal of 0 bases from V and 0 bases from J, the junction contained 11 bases not matched to a gene. The CDR3 DNA sequence: TGCGCCAGCAGCTTGGCCCACTCCGGGACAGGGGTCATGAACACTGAAGCTTTCGTT. Translating it yields CASSLAHSGTGVMNTEAFV.

This clonotype has ten or more counts. CDR3 region: CASSFLRDSYEQYF. CDR3 nucleotide sequence: TGTGCCAGCAGTTTTCTCAGAGACAGCTACGAGCAGTACTTC. The chain couples TRBV12-3 or TRBV12-4 to TRBJ2-7; a possible D gene is TRBD1 (5 bases). The CDR3 is 14 residues long. Trimming stripped 3 bases from V and 3 bases from J, with 12 bases between.

This clonotype occurred a few times. The chain links TRBV19 to TRBJ1-5; D unresolved. The CDR3 covers 13 residues. In germline, CDR1 is LNHDA, CDR2 SQIVND (reference sequence). The ends were cut back, 7 bases at V and 8 bases at J, with 15 bases in the middle. The CDR3 protein is CASTSATFKPQHF. DNA for the CDR3: TGTGCCAGTACCTCAGCGACCTTTAAGCCCCAGCATTTT.

Details on this clonotype: A much larger clone sits a single nucleotide away, making a read error possible. The conserved phenylalanine or tryptophan normally closing the CDR3 is absent here, so this likely arose from a read error. The chain has TRBV15 and TRBJ1-3, with 7 bases that match TRBD1. Germline V gene lookup returns CDR1 LNHNV and CDR2 YYDKDF (reference sequence). The CDR3 has 15 amino acids. Germline trimming cut 0 bases from V and 3 bases from J; bases unmatched to any gene: 2. The DNA of the CDR3 is TGTGCCACCAGCAGAGAGACAGGGAGTGGAAACACCATATATCTT. Translation gives CATSRETGSGNTIYL.

This clonotype has at least ten counts. As DNA, the CDR3 is TGTGCCAGCAGCCCTGTAGGAGGGGGCAGTGAGACCCAGTACTTC. Its protein product is CASSPVGGGSETQYF. The V call is TRBV2, the J call TRBJ2-5; D may be TRBD1 (7 bases). V gave up 6 bases and J gave up 5 bases, with 19 bases separating them. The CDR3 has 15 residues. Germline loops: CDR1 SNHLY, CDR2 FYNNEI. The full variable domain, rest sourced from reference TRBV2 and TRBJ2-5, is EPEVTQTPSHQVTQMGQEVILRCVPISNHLYFYWYRQILGQKVEFLVSFYNNEISEKSEIFDDQFSVERPDGSNFTLKIRSTKLEDSAMYFCASSPVGGGSETQYFGPGTRLLVL.

Concerning this clonotype: A junction end diverges from the germline sequence, so it may reflect a read error. The genes are TRBV12-3 or TRBV12-4 and TRBJ2-7; D may be TRBD1 (6 bases). CDR3 length: 14 amino acids. The CDR3 DNA follows: TGTGCCAGCAGCTTAGTACAGGGAACGTACGAGCAGTACTTC. Protein product: CASSLVQGTYEQYF.

The chain is built from TRBV12-3 or TRBV12-4 and TRBJ1-2; D unresolved. V dropped 5 bases and J dropped 2 bases, with 18 bases sitting between them. There are 16 residues in the CDR3. In nucleotides, the CDR3 is TGTGCCAGCAGTAACGACCCTCTAGGATTCAACTATGGCTACACCTTC. This sequence encodes CASSNDPLGFNYGYTF.

This clonotype was counted a few times. The rearrangement joins TRBV2 to TRBJ2-7, with no clear D. V lost 3 bases and J 2 bases, leaving 8 bases between the germline ends. The CDR3 has 13 residues. Germline lookup yields CDR1 SNHLY and CDR2 FYNNEI. CDR3 nucleotides: TGTGCCAGCAGTGACGGGCTGACCTACGAGCAGTACTTC. Protein product: CASSDGLTYEQYF.

The chain links TRBV29-1 to TRBJ1-2; TRBD1 matches at 9 bases. This CDR3 has 14 residues. Germline CDR1 SQVTM, CDR2 ANQGSEA. V dropped 7 bases and J dropped 1; count of bases not matched to a gene: 7. The CDR3 DNA reads as TGCAGCGACCCCGGACAGGGGCTTAACTATGGCTACACCTTC. Residues: CSDPGQGLNYGYTF.

This clonotype showed up many times. The genes are TRBV19 and TRBJ1-2, with TRBD1 matching over 12 bases. The CDR3 runs to 12 residues. Per the germline V gene, CDR1 is LNHDA and CDR2 is SQIVND (reference sequence). J was trimmed by 6 bases and V by 10 bases; bases with no gene match: 3. CDR3 nucleotide sequence: TGTGCCACCGGGACAGGGGGCCATGGCTACACCTTC. It codes for CATGTGGHGYTF.

The gene calls are TRBV12-3 or TRBV12-4 and TRBJ1-1, with D possibly being TRBD1 (5 bases). The CDR3 length is 13 residues. V shed 4 bases and J shed 5 bases, with 11 bases lying between them. CDR3 sequence (DNA): TGTGCCAGCAGTTACGGGCGACAGACTGAAGCTTTCTTT. Protein: CASSYGRQTEAFF.

This clonotype was seen many times. This chain joins TRBV12-5 and TRBJ1-1; D is uncertain. V was clipped by 0 bases and J by 0 bases, with 11 bases between them. The CDR3 consists of 16 residues. Germline assignment: CDR1 LGHNT and CDR2 FRNRAP. The CDR3 sequence: CASGLVGRTMNTEAFF. CDR3 coding DNA: TGTGCTAGTGGTTTGGTAGGACGTACAATGAACACTGAAGCTTTCTTT.